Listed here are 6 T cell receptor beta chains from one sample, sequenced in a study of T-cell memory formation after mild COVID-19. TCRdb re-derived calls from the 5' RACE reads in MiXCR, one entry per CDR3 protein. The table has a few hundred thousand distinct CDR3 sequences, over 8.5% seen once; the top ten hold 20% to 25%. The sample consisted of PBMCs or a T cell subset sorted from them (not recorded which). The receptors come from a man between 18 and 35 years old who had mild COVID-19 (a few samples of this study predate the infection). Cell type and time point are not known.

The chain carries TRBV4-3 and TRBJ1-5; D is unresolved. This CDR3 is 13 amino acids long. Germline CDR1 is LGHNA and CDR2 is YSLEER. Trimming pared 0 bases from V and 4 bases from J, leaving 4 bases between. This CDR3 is CASSQDKNQPQHF. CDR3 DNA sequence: TGCGCCAGCAGCCAAGACAAGAATCAGCCCCAGCATTTT.

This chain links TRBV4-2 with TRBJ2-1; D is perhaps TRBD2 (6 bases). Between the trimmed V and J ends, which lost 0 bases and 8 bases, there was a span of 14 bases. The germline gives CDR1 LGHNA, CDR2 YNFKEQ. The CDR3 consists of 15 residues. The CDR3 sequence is CASSQDGTRPDEQFF. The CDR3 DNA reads TGTGCCAGCAGCCAAGATGGGACTCGCCCCGATGAGCAGTTCTTC.

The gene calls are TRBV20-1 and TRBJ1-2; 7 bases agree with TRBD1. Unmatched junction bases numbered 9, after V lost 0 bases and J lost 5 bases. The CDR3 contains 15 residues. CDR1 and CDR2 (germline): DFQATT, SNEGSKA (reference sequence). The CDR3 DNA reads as TGCAGTGCTAGAGATAGCCGAACAGGGGATTATGGCTACACCTTC. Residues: CSARDSRTGDYGYTF.

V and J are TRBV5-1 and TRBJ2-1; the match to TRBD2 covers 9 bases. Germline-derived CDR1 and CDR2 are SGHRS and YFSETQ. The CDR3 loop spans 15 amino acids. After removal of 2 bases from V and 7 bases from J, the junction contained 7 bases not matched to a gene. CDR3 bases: TGCGCCAGCAGCTTAGGAATAGCGGGGGAAAATGAGCAGTTCTTC. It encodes CASSLGIAGENEQFF. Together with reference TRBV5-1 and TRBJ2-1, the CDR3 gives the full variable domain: KAGVTQTPRYLIKTRGQQVTLSCSPISGHRSVSWYQQTPGQGLQFLFEYFSETQRNKGNFPGRFSGRQFSNSRSEMNVSTLELGDSALYLCASSLGIAGENEQFFGPGTRLTVL.

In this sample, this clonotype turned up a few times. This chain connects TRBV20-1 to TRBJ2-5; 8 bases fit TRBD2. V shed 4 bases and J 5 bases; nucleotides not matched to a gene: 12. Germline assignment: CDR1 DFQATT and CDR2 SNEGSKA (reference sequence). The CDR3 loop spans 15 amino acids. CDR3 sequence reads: CSATPGSGVGETQYF. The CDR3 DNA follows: TGCAGTGCTACCCCGGGTAGCGGGGTCGGGGAGACCCAGTACTTC.

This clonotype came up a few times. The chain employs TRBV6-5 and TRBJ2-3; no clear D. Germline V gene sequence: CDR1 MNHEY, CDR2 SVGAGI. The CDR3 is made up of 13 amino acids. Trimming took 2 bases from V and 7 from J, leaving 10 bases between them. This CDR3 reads CASSYDQRYTQYF. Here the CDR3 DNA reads TGTGCCAGCAGTTACGATCAGCGCTATACGCAGTATTTT.